This TCR beta chain was retrieved from a study of blood T cell repertoires in COVID-19. In the study overall: T cells, B-cell-depleted T cells, or PBMCs provided the cDNA or gDNA that served as material.

The CDR3 has 13 residues. CDR1 and CDR2 from the germline V gene are KGHDR and SFDVKD. The germline V and J ends were trimmed by 6 bases and 0 bases, with 6 bases remaining between them. Measured with immunoSEQ multiplex PCR; TCRdb has only the in-frame clones, and not every one. Counted here are about 200,000 clones, around 83% occurring once; the ten biggest clones make up roughly an eighth. The specimen was peripheral blood. This chain connects TRBV24-1 to TRBJ2-3, with D perhaps matching TRBD1 (6 bases). The sequence was collected from a human donor in a cohort sampled during active COVID-19. CDR3 DNA: TGTGCCACCAGTACAGGGAGCACAGATACGCAGTATTTT. Protein product: CATSTGSTDTQYF.